The sequence of this T cell receptor (beta chain) was determined in a study of HIV-infected children after antiretroviral therapy interruption. The TCR library was built from RNA with a 3' RACE protocol and unique molecular identifiers. From the 3' RACE reads, TCRdb called clonotypes with MiXCR, one entry per CDR3 protein. The data show about 89,000 distinct CDR3 sequences, under 8% seen once. This clonotype was seen ten or more times. The treatment denotes: PENTA 11 planned treatment interruption arm or continuous ART arm. V shed 2 bases and J shed 4 bases, with 12 bases lying between them. The germline CDR1 and CDR2 sequences are SGHRS and YFSETQ. The CDR3 is 15 amino acids.

Sequencing used CD45RA+ CD4+ T cells from PBMCs, pooled from several time points, obtained from a donor given antiretroviral therapy, either interrupted or continuous. Subset specified: naive CD4+ CD45RA+ CD45RO- T cells. The gene calls are TRBV5-1 and TRBJ2-2; no clear D gene. The sequence came from a pool of human donors with HIV. The CDR3 DNA follows: TGCGCCAGCAGCTTTCGGGTTAAAAGCACCGGGGAGCTGTTTTTT. This sequence encodes CASSFRVKSTGELFF.